A selection of T cell receptor beta chains follows, all from one sample in a study of response to subunit inactivated influenza vaccine. One entry per CDR3 protein results from TCRdb running MiXCR on the RT-PCR reads. The sample has hundreds of thousands of distinct CDR3 sequences, about 10% seen once. The sample also formed part of further work on T cells expressing NK-cell markers.

The material sequenced was PBMCs from blood, taken on the day of vaccination. The receptors were sampled from a man between 50 and 59 years old who received an inactivated influenza vaccine. Each CDR3 is given with its conserved first and last residue. Fields, in order: J gene, clone size, D gene, V gene, CDR3 protein, CDR3 DNA. A D gene is named only where the DNA matches it firmly. Clone size is stated in some rows and not others, as once, few, many or a class when expanded.

>TRBJ2-1|.|.|TRBV7-9
CASSLALTRGYNEQFF
TGTGCCAGCAGCTTAGCGCTGACTAGGGGCTACAATGAGCAGTTCTTC
>TRBJ2-7|once|TRBD2|TRBV29-1
CSVRLGLAGDGEQYF
TGCAGCGTTCGGTTGGGACTAGCGGGAGACGGCGAGCAGTACTTC
>TRBJ2-4|.|.|TRBV3-1
CASSPDWKAKNIQYF
TGTGCCAGCAGCCCCGACTGGAAAGCCAAAAACATTCAGTACTTC
>TRBJ2-6|.|.|TRBV12-3/TRBV12-4
CASSYRVGGANVLTF
TGTGCCAGCAGTTACAGGGTTGGTGGGGCCAACGTCCTGACTTTC
>TRBJ2-1|.|TRBD2|TRBV12-3/TRBV12-4
CASSPTSGINEQFF
TGTGCCAGCAGTCCGACTAGCGGGATAAATGAGCAGTTCTTC
>TRBJ2-1|few|.|TRBV11-1
CASSLDLDAVSSYNEQFF
TGTGCCAGCAGCTTAGATCTCGACGCGGTGAGCTCCTACAATGAGCAGTTCTTC
>TRBJ2-5|.|TRBD1|TRBV6-2/TRBV6-3
CASSSVEYRDRVQETQYF
TGTGCCAGCAGTTCGGTCGAATACCGGGACAGAGTCCAAGAGACCCAGTACTTC
>TRBJ1-1|few|TRBD1|TRBV6-5
CASSFGTGKTFF
TGTGCCAGCAGTTTCGGGACAGGGAAAACTTTCTTT
>TRBJ1-6|few|TRBD1|TRBV30
CAWSEQGNSPLHF
TGTGCCTGGAGTGAACAGGGGAATTCACCCCTCCACTTT
>TRBJ2-7|few|TRBD1|TRBV5-5
CASSSGQGWAAYEQYF
TGTGCCAGCAGCTCGGGACAGGGTTGGGCGGCCTACGAGCAGTACTTC
>TRBJ2-7|.|.|TRBV15
CATSRDKFGRGYEQYF
TGTGCCACCAGCAGAGATAAGTTCGGCAGGGGATACGAGCAGTACTTC
>TRBJ2-7|.|TRBD2|TRBV6-1
CASSRLADPSYEQYF
TGTGCCAGCAGCAGACTAGCGGATCCCTCCTACGAGCAGTACTTC
>TRBJ2-1|.|.|TRBV12-3/TRBV12-4
CASSLVVGTEQFF
TGTGCCAGCAGTTTGGTCGTTGGTACTGAGCAGTTCTTC
>TRBJ2-1|.|.|TRBV6-5
CASSRLAADEQFF
TGTGCCAGCAGTCGACTCGCGGCTGATGAGCAGTTCTTC
>TRBJ2-7|many|.|TRBV3-1
CASSQSYEQYF
TGTGCCAGCAGCCAAAGCTACGAGCAGTACTTC
>TRBJ2-5|.|.|TRBV6-1
CASSVGHIQETQYF
TGTGCCAGCAGTGTGGGACATATCCAAGAGACCCAGTACTTC
>TRBJ1-2|many|.|TRBV12-3/TRBV12-4
CAISGGGYGYTF
TGTGCCATAAGCGGGGGCGGCTATGGCTACACCTTC
>TRBJ1-1|.|.|TRBV10-3
CAISDRAWANTEAFF
TGTGCCATCAGTGATAGGGCGTGGGCGAACACTGAAGCTTTCTTT
>TRBJ2-5|many|.|TRBV29-1
CSVEQGSETQYF
TGCAGCGTCGAACAGGGATCAGAGACCCAGTACTTC
>TRBJ1-1|.|TRBD1|TRBV12-3/TRBV12-4
CASNTGGLGTEAFF
TGTGCCAGCAATACAGGGGGCTTAGGGACTGAAGCTTTCTTT
>TRBJ2-5|.|TRBD1|TRBV6-5
CASSYSPRQGPETQYF
TGTGCCAGCAGTTACTCCCCACGACAGGGCCCAGAGACCCAGTACTTC
>TRBJ2-2|few|.|TRBV4-1
CASSQDSGTNTGELFF
TGCGCCAGCAGCCAGGACTCAGGCACGAACACCGGGGAGCTGTTTTTT
>TRBJ1-1|many|.|TRBV12-3/TRBV12-4
CASSFGAPLTGLNAEAFF
TGTGCCAGCAGTTTTGGGGCACCCTTGACAGGCCTGAACGCTGAAGCTTTCTTT
>TRBJ2-3|.|.|TRBV20-1
CSASKSADTQYF
TGCAGTGCTAGCAAGTCGGCAGATACGCAGTATTTT
>TRBJ2-1|few|TRBD2|TRBV24-1
CATSDQGTSYEQFF
TGTGCCACCAGTGACCAAGGGACTAGCTATGAGCAGTTCTTC
>TRBJ2-5|many|.|TRBV4-3
CASSQGLKQETQYF
TGCGCCAGCAGCCAAGGACTTAAACAAGAGACCCAGTACTTC
>TRBJ2-5|.|.|TRBV5-1
CASRSVAGVETQYF
TGCGCCAGCAGATCGGTCGCAGGGGTAGAGACCCAGTACTTC
>TRBJ2-5|few|.|TRBV6-2/TRBV6-3
CASSYSNPGVDETQYF
TGTGCCAGCAGTTACTCGAATCCAGGGGTTGACGAGACCCAGTACTTC
>TRBJ2-7|.|.|TRBV30
CAWSGGSYEQYF
TGTGCCTGGAGTGGCGGGTCCTACGAGCAGTACTTC
>TRBJ2-7|few|TRBD2|TRBV20-1
CSASFSASGAAYEQYF
TGCAGTGCTAGTTTTTCGGCTAGCGGGGCCGCCTACGAGCAGTACTTC
>TRBJ2-5|many|TRBD2|TRBV7-9
CASSLGGIQETQYF
TGTGCCAGCAGCTTGGGAGGGATCCAAGAGACCCAGTACTTC
>TRBJ2-5|.|TRBD2|TRBV18
CASSALAGSQETQYF
TGTGCCAGCTCGGCCCTAGCGGGGTCGCAAGAGACCCAGTACTTC
>TRBJ1-1|.|.|TRBV15
CATSTRRSINTEAFF
TGTGCCACCAGCACACGGCGGTCCATAAACACTGAAGCTTTCTTT
>TRBJ2-4|few|TRBD2|TRBV5-6
CASSLAGRRGLAGGLAKNIQYF
TGTGCCAGCAGCTTGGCAGGACGGCGGGGACTAGCGGGAGGACTAGCCAAAAACATTCAGTACTTC
>TRBJ2-7|few|.|TRBV3-1
CASSRAGREEQYF
TGTGCCAGCAGCCGGGCAGGACGGGAAGAGCAGTACTTC
>TRBJ2-3|.|TRBD2|TRBV7-2
CASSFTSGTSTDTQYF
TGTGCCAGCAGCTTTACTAGCGGGACTAGCACAGATACGCAGTATTTT
>TRBJ2-2|many|.|TRBV5-1
CASSLTGSSEELFF
TGCGCCAGCAGCTTGACGGGGTCCTCCGAGGAGCTGTTTTTT
>TRBJ2-1|.|TRBD2|TRBV6-1
CASSRTSGELGDEQFF
TGTGCCAGCAGTCGAACTAGCGGGGAGTTAGGAGATGAGCAGTTCTTC
>TRBJ2-5|many|TRBD2|TRBV28
CASSLGRVETQYF
TGTGCCAGCAGTTTGGGGAGGGTGGAGACCCAGTACTTC
>TRBJ2-7|.|TRBD2|TRBV12-3/TRBV12-4
CASSPSGRIGDEQYF
TGTGCCAGCAGTCCTAGCGGGAGAATTGGCGACGAGCAGTACTTC
>TRBJ2-7|.|.|TRBV7-2
CASSLASSGEQYF
TGTGCCAGCAGCTTAGCGTCCTCGGGAGAGCAGTACTTC
>TRBJ2-7|few|.|TRBV20-1
CSATRGGARLDEQYF
TGCAGTGCTACACGCGGTGGTGCGAGATTGGACGAGCAGTACTTC
>TRBJ2-7|few|.|TRBV6-5
CASSYSFAQTNPYEQYF
TGTGCCAGCAGTTACTCGTTCGCACAGACCAACCCCTACGAGCAGTACTTC
>TRBJ2-1|few|.|TRBV29-1
CSVGSPEQFF
TGCAGCGTTGGATCCCCAGAGCAGTTCTTC
>TRBJ1-1|few|.|TRBV12-3/TRBV12-4
CASSNRDTESEAFF
TGTGCCAGCAGTAACCGGGACACGGAAAGTGAAGCTTTCTTT
>TRBJ1-3|few|.|TRBV7-9
CASTGISGNTIYF
TGTGCCAGCACCGGGATCTCTGGAAACACCATATATTTT